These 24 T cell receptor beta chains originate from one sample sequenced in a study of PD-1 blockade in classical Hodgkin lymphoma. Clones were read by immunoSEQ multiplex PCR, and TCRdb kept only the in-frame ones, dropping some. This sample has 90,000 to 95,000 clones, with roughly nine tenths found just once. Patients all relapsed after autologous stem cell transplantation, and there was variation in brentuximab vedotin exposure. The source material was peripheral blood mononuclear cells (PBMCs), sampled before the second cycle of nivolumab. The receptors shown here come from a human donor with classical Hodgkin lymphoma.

For the CDR3, the DNA is TGTGCCAGCAGAGACAGGGCATCCACTGAAGCTTTCTTT. Residues: CASRDRASTEAFF. The rearrangement joins TRBV6-1 to TRBJ1-1; 7 bases fit TRBD1. The CDR3 length is 13 residues. Germline V gene lookup returns CDR1 MNHNS and CDR2 SASEGT. After removal of 6 bases from V and 4 bases from J, the junction contained 5 bases not matched to a gene.

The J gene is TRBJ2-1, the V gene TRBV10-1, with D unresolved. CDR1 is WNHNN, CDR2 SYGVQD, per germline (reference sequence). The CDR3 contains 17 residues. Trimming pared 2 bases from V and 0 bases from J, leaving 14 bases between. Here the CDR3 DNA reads TGCGCCAGCAGTGAGCCGCCTACCCAATCCTCCTACAATGAGCAGTTCTTC. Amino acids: CASSEPPTQSSYNEQFF.

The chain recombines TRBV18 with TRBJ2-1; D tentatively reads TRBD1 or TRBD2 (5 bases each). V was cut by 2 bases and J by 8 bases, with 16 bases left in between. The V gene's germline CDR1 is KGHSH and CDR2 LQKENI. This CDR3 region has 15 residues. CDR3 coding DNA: TGTGCCAGCTCACCAGTCGAGGGGCTCATCGATGAGCAGTTCTTC. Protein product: CASSPVEGLIDEQFF.

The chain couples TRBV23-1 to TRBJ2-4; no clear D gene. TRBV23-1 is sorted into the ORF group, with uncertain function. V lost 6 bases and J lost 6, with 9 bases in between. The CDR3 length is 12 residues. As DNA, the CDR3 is TGCGCCAGCAGACGACACTTAAACATTCAGTACTTC. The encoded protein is CASRRHLNIQYF.

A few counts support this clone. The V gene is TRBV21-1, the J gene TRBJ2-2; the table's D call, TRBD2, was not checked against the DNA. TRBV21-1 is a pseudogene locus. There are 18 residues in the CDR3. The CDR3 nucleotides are TGTGCCAGCAGCAAAGAGGCGCTAGCGGGGGAGAACACCGGGGAGCTGTTTTTT. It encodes CASSKEALAGENTGELFF.

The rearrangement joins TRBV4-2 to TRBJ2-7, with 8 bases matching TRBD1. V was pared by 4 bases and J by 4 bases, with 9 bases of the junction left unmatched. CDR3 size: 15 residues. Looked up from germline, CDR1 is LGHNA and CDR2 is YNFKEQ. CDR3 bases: TGTGCCAGCAGCCCGGGACAGGCGAGGTCGTACGAGCAGTACTTC. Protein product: CASSPGQARSYEQYF.

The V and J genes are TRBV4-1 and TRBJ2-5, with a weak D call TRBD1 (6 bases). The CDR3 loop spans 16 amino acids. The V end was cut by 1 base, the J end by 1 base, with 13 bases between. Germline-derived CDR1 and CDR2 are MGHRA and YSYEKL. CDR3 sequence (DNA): TGCGCCAGCAGCCAAGGAGGCCCAGGGGTCCAAGAGACCCAGTACTTC. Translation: CASSQGGPGVQETQYF.

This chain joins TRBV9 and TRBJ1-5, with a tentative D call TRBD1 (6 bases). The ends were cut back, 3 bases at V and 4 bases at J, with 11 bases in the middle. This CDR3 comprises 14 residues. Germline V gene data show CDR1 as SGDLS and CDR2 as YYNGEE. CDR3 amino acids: CASSALGGNQPQHF. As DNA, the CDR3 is TGTGCCAGCAGCGCGTTAGGGGGGAATCAGCCCCAGCATTTT.

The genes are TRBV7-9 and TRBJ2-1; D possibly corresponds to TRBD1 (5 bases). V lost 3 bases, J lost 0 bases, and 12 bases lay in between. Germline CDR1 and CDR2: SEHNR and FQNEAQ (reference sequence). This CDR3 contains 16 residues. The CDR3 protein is CASSFRAGSSYNEQFF. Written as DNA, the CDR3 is TGTGCCAGCAGCTTCAGGGCAGGGTCCTCCTACAATGAGCAGTTCTTC.

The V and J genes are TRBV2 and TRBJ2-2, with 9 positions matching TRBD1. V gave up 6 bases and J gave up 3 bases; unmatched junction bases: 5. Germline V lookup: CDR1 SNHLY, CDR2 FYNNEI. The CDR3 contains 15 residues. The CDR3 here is CASRTGTGHTGELFF. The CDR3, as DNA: TGTGCCAGCAGAACCGGGACAGGGCACACCGGGGAGCTGTTTTTT.

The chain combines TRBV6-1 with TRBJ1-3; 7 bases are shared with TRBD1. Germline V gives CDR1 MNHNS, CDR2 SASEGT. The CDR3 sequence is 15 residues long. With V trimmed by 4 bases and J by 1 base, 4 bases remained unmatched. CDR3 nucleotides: TGTGCCAGCAGTGGGGGACAGACTTCTGGAAACACCATATATTTT. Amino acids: CASSGGQTSGNTIYF.

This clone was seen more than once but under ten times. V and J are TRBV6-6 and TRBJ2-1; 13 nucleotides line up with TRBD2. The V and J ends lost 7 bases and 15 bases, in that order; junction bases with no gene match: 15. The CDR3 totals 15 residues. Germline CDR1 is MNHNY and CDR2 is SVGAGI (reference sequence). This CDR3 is CASTQTSGGARALFF. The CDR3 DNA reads TGTGCCAGCACTCAAACTAGCGGGGGGGCTCGGGCCCTGTTCTTC.

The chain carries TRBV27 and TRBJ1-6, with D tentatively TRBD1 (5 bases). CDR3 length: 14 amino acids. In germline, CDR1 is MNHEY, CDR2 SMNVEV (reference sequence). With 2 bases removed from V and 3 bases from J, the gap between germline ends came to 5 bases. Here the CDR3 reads CASSLGGYNSPLHF. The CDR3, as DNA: TGTGCCAGCAGTTTAGGGGGCTATAATTCACCCCTCCACTTT.

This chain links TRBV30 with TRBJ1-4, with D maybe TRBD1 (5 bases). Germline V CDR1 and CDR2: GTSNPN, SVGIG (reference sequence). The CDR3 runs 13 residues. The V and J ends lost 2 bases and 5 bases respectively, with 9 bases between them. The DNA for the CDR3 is TGTGCCTGGAGTAGACAGTGGAATGAAAAACTGTTTTTT. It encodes CAWSRQWNEKLFF.

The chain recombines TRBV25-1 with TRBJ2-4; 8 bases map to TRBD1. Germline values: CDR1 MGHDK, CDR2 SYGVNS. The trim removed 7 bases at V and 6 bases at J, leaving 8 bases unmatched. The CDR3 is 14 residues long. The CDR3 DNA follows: TGTGCCAGCACCGACGACAGGGGAATAAACATTCAGTACTTC. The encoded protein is CASTDDRGINIQYF.

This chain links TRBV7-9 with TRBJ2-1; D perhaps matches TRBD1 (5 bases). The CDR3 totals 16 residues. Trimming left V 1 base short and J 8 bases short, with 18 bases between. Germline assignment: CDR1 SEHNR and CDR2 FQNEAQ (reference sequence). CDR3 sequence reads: CASSLGGGKRGDEQFF. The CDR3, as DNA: TGTGCCAGCAGCTTAGGTGGCGGCAAAAGGGGCGATGAGCAGTTCTTC.

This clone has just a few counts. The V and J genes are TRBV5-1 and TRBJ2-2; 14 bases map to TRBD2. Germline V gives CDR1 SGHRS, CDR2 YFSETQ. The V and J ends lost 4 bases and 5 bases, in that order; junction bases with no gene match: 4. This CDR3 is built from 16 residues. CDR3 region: CASSPGLAGGTGELFF. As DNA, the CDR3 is TGCGCCAGCAGCCCCGGACTAGCGGGAGGTACCGGGGAGCTGTTTTTT.

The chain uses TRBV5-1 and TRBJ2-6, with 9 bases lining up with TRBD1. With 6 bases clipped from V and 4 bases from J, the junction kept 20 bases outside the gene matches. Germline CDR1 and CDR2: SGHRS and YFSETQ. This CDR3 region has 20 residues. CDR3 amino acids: CASTEASRTGASRGANVLTF. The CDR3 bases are TGCGCCAGCACAGAGGCCTCCAGGACAGGGGCCTCCCGGGGGGCCAACGTCCTGACTTTC.

CDR3 protein: CASSFRDTNTYEQYF. The CDR3 coding sequence is TGTGCCAGCAGCTTCCGGGACACTAACACCTACGAGCAGTACTTC. J is TRBJ2-7 and V is TRBV7-9; a possible D gene is TRBD1 (6 bases). CDR1 and CDR2 (germline): SEHNR, FQNEAQ (reference sequence). The CDR3 is 15 residues long. Deletions cut 3 bases from V and 2 bases from J, with 14 bases between.

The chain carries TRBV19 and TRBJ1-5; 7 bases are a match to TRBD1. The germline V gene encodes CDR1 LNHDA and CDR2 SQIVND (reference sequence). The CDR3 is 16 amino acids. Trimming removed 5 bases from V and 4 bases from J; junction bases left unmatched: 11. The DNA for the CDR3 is TGTGCCAGTAGTTCACCCCCGGGACAGAGAAATCAGCCCCAGCATTTT. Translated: CASSSPPGQRNQPQHF.

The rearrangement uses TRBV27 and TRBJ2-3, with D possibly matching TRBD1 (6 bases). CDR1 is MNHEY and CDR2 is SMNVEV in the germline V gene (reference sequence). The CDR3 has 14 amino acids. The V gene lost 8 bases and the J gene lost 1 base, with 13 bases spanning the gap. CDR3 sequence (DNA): TGTGCCAGCCAACAGGGCCTGGGCACAGATACGCAGTATTTT. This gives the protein CASQQGLGTDTQYF.

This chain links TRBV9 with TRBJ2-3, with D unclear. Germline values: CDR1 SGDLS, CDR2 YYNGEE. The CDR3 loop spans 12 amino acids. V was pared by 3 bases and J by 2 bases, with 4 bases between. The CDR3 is CASSDLTDTQYF. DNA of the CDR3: TGTGCCAGCAGCGACCTCACAGATACGCAGTATTTT.

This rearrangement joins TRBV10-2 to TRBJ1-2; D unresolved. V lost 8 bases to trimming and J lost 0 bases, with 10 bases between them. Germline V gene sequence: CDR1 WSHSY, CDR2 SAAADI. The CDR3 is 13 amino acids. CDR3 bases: TGCGCCAGCTGCGTCGGAGCTAACTATGGCTACACCTTC. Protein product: CASCVGANYGYTF.

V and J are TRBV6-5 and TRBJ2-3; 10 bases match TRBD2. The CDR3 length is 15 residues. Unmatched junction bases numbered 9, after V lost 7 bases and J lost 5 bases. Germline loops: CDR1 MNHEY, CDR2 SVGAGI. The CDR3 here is CASTPTQRGGDTQYF. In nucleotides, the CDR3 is TGTGCCAGCACCCCAACCCAGCGGGGGGGAGATACGCAGTATTTT.